This TCR beta chain was sequenced during a study of monozygotic twins with inflammatory bowel disease (dated by TCRdb to the late 2010s). About the investigation overall: A total of 28 monozygotic twin pairs were included in the full study, comprising nine German pairs (four IBD-concordant, five IBD-discordant) and 19 IBD-discordant Danish pairs. Within discordant pairs, disease-associated traits were sought mainly by comparing IBD patients with their genetically identical healthy co-twins. Each individual had, on average, about 151 000 unique TCRalpha sequences and 181 000 unique TCRbeta sequences available for analysis. The investigation overall reported the following: Concordant and discordant twins showed no difference in repertoire similarity, possibly because of limited statistical power. Background noise and inter-individual variability may have been introduced into the repertoires by the differing immunosuppressive treatments among patients. No single strong signal or clonotype linked to IBD turned up in the results, so the idea that one exists was not supported. IBD patients shared fewer clonotypes with other individuals than healthy twins did, most markedly in patients showing signs of disease activity. Different T cell subtypes could not be distinguished in the analysis. TCRbeta repertoire diversity, by inverse Simpson index, was decreased in IBD patients compared with their healthy co-twins.

A remark on this clonotype: Its antigen target is currently unknown.

Counted from cysteine to phenylalanine, this CDR3 has 13 amino acids. No nucleotide data were recorded. Based on the germline V gene, the CDR1 and CDR2 sequences are SGDLS and YYNGEE. Library construction relied on 5' RACE. The input for every TCR library was 3,500 to 4,000 ng of total RNA. For each sample, cDNA synthesis with SMARTScribe reverse transcriptase was split into eight separate reactions. Unique molecular identifiers containing a 6-nucleotide sample barcode were introduced through template switching during cDNA synthesis. TCRalpha and TCRbeta cDNA was amplified in two nested PCRs of roughly 16 and 10 cycles, and bead purification was carried out after each PCR. Before amplification, the cDNA was treated with uracil DNA-glycosylase and purified using the QIAquick PCR purification kit. In the second PCR, Illumina TruSeq-compatible adapters and sample-specific barcodes were added. TapeStation and Qubit were used to check library quality and concentration, and 5 to 6.5 ng of each library was pooled. The pooled libraries were sequenced with 2 x 100 bp reads and custom sequencing primers on an Illumina HiSeq2500 single-index Rapid Run. The original methods were these. MiGEC version 1.2.6 was used for UMI-based consensus assembly, which corrected PCR and sequencing errors. MiXCR version 2.1.1 was used to carry out V(D)J alignment, clonotype assembly and CDR3 extraction. To normalise gene usage, clonotype sharing and MAIT/NKT TCR abundance, the analysis used the top 1000, 10 000 and 20 000 clonotypes per sample. After downsampling to 27 000 UMIs, diversity was calculated as the inverse Simpson index using the vegan R package. Statistical testing used paired Mann-Whitney U tests on the discordant twin pairs and applied Benjamini-Hochberg correction for multiple testing. The reads went through TCRdb reprocessing, and each CDR3 protein sequence gets one entry with no DNA. For this entry, the V and J calls and clone size follow TCRdb and not the study's own pipeline. This sample's table carries about 150,000 distinct CDR3 sequences. Over 1% of the sample belongs to the ten largest clones.

From each donor, a roughly 2.7 ml peripheral blood sample was collected into PAXgene tubes and kept at -80 degrees C. Total RNA was isolated from whole blood with the PAXgene blood miRNA kit on an automated QIAcube, without T cell sorting. Peripheral blood from monozygotic twin pairs, either concordant or discordant for inflammatory bowel disease, underwent deep TCRalpha and TCRbeta repertoire profiling that used unique molecular barcoding. Smoking habits were recorded for all twin pairs, and each individual was classified as a current, former or never smoker. This TCR was recovered from a human donor with ulcerative colitis or Crohn's disease, or a healthy co-twin of an affected twin (not recorded which). The sequenced material came from blood. The chain couples TRBV9 to TRBJ1-5. The CDR3 protein sequence reads: CASSLTDSQPQHF.